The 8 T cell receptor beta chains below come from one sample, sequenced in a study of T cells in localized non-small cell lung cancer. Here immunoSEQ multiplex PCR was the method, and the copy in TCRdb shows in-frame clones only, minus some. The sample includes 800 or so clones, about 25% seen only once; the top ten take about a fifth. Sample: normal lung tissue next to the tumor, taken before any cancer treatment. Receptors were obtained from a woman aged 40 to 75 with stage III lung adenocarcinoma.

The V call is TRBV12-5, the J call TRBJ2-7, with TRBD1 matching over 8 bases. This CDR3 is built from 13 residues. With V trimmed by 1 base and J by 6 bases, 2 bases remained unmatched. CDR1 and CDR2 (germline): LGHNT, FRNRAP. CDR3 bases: TGTGCTAGTGGTTTGGACACAGGGGGCGAGCAGTACTTC. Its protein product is CASGLDTGGEQYF. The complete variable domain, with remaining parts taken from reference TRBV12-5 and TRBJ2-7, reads DARVTQTPRHKVTEMGQEVTMRCQPILGHNTVFWYRQTMMQGLELLAYFRNRAPLDDSGMPKDRFSAEMPDATLATLKIQPSEPRDSAVYFCASGLDTGGEQYFGPGTRLTVT.

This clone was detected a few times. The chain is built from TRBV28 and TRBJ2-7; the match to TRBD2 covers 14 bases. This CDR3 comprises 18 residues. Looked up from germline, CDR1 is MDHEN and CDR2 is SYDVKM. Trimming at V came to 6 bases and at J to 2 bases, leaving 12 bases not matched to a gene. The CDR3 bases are TGTGCCAGCAGCTCCGGATCGGGGACTAGCGGGAGACCCTACGAGCAGTACTTC. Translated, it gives CASSSGSGTSGRPYEQYF.

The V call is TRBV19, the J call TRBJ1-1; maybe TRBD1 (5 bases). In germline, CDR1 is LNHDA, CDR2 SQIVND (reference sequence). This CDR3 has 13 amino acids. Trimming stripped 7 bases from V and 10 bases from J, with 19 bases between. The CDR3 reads CASTPLGQGAAFF. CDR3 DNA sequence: TGTGCCAGTACCCCGTTGGGGCAGGGAGCAGCTTTCTTT. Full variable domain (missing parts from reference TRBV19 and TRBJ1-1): DGGITQSPKYLFRKEGQNVTLSCEQNLNHDAMYWYRQDPGQGLRLIYYSQIVNDFQKGDIAEGYSVSREKKESFPLTVTSAQKNPTAFYLCASTPLGQGAAFFGQGTRLTVV.

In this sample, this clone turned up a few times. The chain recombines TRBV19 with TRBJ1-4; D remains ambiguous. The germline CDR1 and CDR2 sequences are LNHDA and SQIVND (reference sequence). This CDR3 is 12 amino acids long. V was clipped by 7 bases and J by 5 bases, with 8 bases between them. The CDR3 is CASNGRNEKLFF. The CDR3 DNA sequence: TGTGCCAGTAACGGTCGCAATGAAAAACTGTTTTTT.

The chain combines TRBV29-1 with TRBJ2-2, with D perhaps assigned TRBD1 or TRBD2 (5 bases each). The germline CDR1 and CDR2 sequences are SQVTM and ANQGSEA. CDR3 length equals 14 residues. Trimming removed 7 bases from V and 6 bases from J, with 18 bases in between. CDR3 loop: CSAHRGVGSGELFF. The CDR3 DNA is TGCAGCGCCCATCGGGGCGTCGGCTCCGGGGAGCTGTTTTTT.

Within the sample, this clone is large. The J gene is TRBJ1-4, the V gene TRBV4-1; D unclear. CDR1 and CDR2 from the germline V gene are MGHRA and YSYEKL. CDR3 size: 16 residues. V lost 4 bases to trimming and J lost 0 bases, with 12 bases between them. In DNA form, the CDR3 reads TGCGCCAGCAGCCCCCCCCGACGGTCAACTAATGAAAAACTGTTTTTT. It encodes CASSPPRRSTNEKLFF.

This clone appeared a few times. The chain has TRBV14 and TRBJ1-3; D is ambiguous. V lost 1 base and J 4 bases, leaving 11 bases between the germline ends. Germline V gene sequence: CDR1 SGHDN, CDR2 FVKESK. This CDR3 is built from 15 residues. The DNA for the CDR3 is TGTGCCAGCAGCCAAGTTAAGGGAACGGGAAACACCATATATTTT. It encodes CASSQVKGTGNTIYF. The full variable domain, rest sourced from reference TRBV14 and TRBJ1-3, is EAGVTQFPSHSVIEKGQTVTLRCDPISGHDNLYWYRRVMGKEIKFLLHFVKESKQDESGMPNNRFLAERTGGTYSTLKVQPAELEDSGVYFCASSQVKGTGNTIYFGEGSWLTVV.

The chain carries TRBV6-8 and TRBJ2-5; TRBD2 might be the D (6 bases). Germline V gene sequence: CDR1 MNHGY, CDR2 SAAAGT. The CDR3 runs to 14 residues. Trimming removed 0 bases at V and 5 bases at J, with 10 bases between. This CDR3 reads CASSYSGGGETQYF. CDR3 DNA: TGTGCCAGCAGTTACTCGGGTGGAGGGGAGACCCAGTACTTC.